This T cell receptor beta chain originates from a study of T cell responses to AZD1222 COVID-19 vaccine. As for the study in general: Analyses pooled second doses at about 4 or about 12 weeks. Whole-study results and caveats: Dominant CD4 TCR responses targeted spike regions 160-218 and 743-854.

For this clone: The antigen remains unidentified.

TCRdb keeps only in-frame clones here, not all; method: immunoSEQ multiplex PCR. Of roughly 120,000 clones in the sample, roughly 90% were seen once. This clonotype originated in an adult in good health. The specimen comprised peripheral blood, sampled on day 0 of AZD1222 vaccination.

This CDR3 is CASSTTDRQPQHF. The CDR3 DNA reads TGTGCCAGCAGCACGACGGACAGGCAGCCCCAGCATTTT. This sequence joins TRBV7-9 and TRBJ1-5; 7 positions match TRBD1. The germline V gene has CDR1 SEHNR and CDR2 FQNEAQ (reference sequence). The CDR3 length is 13 residues. The V gene end was trimmed by 5 bases and the J gene end by 7 bases; junction bases not matched to a gene: 5.